This paragraph reports one T cell receptor (beta chain). The target antigen is unknown. A read error may produce the germline difference seen at one junction end. The sample carries other DNA sequences with the same CDR3. It was with 60 Vbeta and 13 Jbeta primers that the PCR ran. TCRdb's table, derived via immunoSEQ multiplex PCR, lists solely in-frame clones and lacks some. This sample's table has fewer than 85,000 clones. This entry is derived from a study of cytomegalovirus exposure and HLA in healthy donors. Findings and limits, study-wide: Some V segments (TRBV6-2 and TRBV6-3 among them) were excluded as indistinguishable. In a later analysis, specific HLA alleles were associated with more than 15,000 TCR beta sequences at a 0.05 false discovery rate.

This CDR3 has 15 amino acids. The germline gives CDR1 MNHEY, CDR2 SMNVEV (reference sequence). Sequencing was performed on PBMCs. The TCR was taken from a man aged 25-45 years in good health and CMV-seronegative. The chain recombines TRBV27 with TRBJ1-2; no firm D call. CDR3 sequence reads: CASSLVRGVNYGYTF. CDR3 nucleotide sequence: TGTGCCAGCAGTTTGGTTCGGGGAGTTAACTATGGTTACACCTTC.